The entry below gives a single T cell receptor beta chain sequence along with its context. Germline CDR1 reads SGHDN; CDR2 reads FVKESK. This CDR3 contains 13 residues. Deletions cut 4 bases from V and 2 bases from J, with 8 bases between. This sample was taken from a study of blood T cells in healthy people across ages. A second PCR of roughly 7 to 11 cycles used a sample-barcoded 5' primer and a J-beta primer mix. TCRdb reanalysed the 5' RACE reads using MiXCR and keeps one entry per CDR3 protein. The sample includes roughly 1,500,000 distinct CDR3 sequences, roughly 40% of them seen just once. V and J are TRBV14 and TRBJ1-1; D is undetermined. This receptor was obtained from a woman aged 18 to 35 in good health. Sequences were obtained from blood. CDR3 DNA sequence: TGTGCCAGCAGCCGCGGGATAAACACTGAAGCTTTCTTT. Its translation: CASSRGINTEAFF.